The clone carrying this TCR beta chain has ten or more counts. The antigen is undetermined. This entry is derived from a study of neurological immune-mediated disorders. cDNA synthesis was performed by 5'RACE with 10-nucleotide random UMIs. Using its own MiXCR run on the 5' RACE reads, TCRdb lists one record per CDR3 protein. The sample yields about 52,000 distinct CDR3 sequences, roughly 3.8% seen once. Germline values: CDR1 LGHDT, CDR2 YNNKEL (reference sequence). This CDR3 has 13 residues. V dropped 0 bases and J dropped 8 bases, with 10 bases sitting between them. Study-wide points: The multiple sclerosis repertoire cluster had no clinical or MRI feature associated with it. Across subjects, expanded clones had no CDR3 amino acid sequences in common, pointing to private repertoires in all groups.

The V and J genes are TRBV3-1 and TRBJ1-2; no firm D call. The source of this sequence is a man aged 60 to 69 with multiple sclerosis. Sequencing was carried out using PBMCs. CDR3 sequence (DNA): TGTGCCAGCAGCCAAGAGGTTACGGGAGGCTACACCTTC. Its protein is CASSQEVTGGYTF. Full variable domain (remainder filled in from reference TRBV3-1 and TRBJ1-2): DTAVSQTPKYLVTQMGNDKSIKCEQNLGHDTMYWYKQDSKKFLKIMFSYNNKELIINETVPNRFSPKSPDKAHLNLHINSLELGDSAVYFCASSQEVTGGYTFGSGTRLTVV.